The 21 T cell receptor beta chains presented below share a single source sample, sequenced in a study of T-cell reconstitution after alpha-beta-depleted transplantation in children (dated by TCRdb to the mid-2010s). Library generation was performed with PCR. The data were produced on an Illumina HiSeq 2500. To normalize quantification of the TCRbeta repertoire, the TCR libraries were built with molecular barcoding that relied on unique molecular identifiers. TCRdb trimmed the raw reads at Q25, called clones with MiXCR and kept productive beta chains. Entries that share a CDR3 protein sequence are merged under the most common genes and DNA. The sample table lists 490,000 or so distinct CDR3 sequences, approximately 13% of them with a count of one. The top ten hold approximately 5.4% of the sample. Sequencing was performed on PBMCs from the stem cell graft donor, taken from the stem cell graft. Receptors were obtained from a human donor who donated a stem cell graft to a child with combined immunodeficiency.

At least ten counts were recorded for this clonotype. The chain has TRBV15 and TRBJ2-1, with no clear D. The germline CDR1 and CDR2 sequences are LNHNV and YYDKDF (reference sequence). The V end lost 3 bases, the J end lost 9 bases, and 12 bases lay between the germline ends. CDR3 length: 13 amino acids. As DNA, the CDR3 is TGTGCCACCAGCAGCGAGTGGTCTTCTGAGCAGTTCTTC. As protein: CATSSEWSSEQFF.

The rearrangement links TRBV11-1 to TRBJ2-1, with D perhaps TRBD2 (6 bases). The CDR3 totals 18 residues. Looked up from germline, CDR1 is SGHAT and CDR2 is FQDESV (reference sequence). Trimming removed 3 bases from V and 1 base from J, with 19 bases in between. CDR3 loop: CASSFSSGSRISYNEQFF. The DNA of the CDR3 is TGTGCCAGCAGCTTCAGTTCCGGGAGCAGAATTTCCTACAATGAGCAGTTCTTC.

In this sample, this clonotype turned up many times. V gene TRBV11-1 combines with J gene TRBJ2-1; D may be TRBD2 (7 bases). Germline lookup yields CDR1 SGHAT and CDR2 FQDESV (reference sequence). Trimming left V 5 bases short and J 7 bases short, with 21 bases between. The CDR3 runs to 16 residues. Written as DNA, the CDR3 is TGTGCCAGCAGCAGAAGAAGGGGGAGGGCCCGGAATGAGCAGTTCTTC. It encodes CASSRRRGRARNEQFF.

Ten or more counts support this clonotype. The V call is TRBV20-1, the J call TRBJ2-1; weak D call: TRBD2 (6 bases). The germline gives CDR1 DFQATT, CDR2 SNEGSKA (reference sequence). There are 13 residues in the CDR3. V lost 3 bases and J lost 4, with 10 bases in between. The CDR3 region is CSASGGRYNEQFF. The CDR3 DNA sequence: TGCAGTGCTAGTGGAGGGCGGTACAATGAGCAGTTCTTC.

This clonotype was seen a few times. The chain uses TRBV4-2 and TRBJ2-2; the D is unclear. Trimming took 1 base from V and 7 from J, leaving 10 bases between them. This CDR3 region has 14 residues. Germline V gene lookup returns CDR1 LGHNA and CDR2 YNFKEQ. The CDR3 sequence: CASSQGQALGELFF. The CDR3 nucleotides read TGTGCCAGCAGCCAAGGTCAAGCCCTCGGGGAGCTGTTTTTT.

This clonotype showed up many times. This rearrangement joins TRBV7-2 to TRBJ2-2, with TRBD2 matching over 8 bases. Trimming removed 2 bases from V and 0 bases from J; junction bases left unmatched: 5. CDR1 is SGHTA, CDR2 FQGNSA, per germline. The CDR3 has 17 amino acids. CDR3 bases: TGTGCCAGCAGCTTACGGGTTAGCGGGACGAACACCGGGGAGCTGTTTTTT. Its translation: CASSLRVSGTNTGELFF.

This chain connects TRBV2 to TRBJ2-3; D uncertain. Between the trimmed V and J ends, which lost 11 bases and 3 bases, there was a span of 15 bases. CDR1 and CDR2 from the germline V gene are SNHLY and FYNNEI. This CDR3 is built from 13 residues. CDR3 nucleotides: TGTGCCGGCCACTTTGAACGTACAGATACGCAGTATTTT. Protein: CAGHFERTDTQYF.

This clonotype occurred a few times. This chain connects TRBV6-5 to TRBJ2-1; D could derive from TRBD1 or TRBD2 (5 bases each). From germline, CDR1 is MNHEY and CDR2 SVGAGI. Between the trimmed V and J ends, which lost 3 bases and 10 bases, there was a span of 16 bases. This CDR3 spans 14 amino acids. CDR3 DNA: TGTGCCAGCAGTTATTCGAGGGGTTGGGACGAGCAGTTCTTC. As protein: CASSYSRGWDEQFF.

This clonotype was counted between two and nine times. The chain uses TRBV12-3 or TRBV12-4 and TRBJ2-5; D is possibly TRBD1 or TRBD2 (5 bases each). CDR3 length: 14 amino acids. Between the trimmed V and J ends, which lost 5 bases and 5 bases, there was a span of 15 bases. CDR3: CASSPRGTRETQYF. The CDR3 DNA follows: TGTGCCAGCAGTCCCCGGGGCACCAGGGAGACCCAGTACTTC.

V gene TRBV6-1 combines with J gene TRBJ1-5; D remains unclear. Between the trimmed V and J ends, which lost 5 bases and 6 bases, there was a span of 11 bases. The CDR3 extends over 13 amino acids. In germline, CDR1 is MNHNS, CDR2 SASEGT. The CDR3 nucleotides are TGTGCCAGCAGTCGCCGGGAAGGTCAGCCCCAGCATTTT. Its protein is CASSRREGQPQHF.

Written as DNA, the CDR3 is TGTGCCAGCAGTTACACAGGGGACGGCTCCTACGAGCAGTACTTC. Residues: CASSYTGDGSYEQYF. This chain connects TRBV6-2 or TRBV6-3 to TRBJ2-7, with 7 bases aligning to TRBD1. The germline V gene has CDR1 MNHEY and CDR2 SVGEGT. The CDR3 is 15 amino acids. The V and J ends lost 2 bases and 0 bases, in that order; junction bases with no gene match: 4.

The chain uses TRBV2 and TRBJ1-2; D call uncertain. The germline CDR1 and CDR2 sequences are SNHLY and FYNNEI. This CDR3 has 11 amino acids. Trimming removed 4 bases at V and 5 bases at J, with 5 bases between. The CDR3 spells CASSAEYGYTF. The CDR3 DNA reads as TGTGCCAGCAGTGCAGAGTATGGCTACACCTTC.

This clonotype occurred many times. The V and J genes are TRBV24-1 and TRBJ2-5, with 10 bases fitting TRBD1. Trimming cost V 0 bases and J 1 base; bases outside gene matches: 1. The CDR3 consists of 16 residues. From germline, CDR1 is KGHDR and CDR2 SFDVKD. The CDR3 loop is CATSDLWDRGQETQYF. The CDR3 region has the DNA TGTGCCACCAGTGATTTGTGGGACAGGGGCCAAGAGACCCAGTACTTC.

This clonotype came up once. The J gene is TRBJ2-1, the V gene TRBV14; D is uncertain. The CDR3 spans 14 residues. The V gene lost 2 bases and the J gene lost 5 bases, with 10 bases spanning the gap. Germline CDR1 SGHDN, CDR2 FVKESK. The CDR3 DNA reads TGTGCCAGCAGCCAACGCTTAGCACACAATGAGCAGTTCTTC. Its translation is CASSQRLAHNEQFF.

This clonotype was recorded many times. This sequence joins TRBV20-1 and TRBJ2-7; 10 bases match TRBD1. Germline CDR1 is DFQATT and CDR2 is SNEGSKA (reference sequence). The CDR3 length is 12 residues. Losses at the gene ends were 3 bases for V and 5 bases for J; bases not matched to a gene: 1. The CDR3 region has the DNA TGCAGTGCTAGCGGGACAGGGGACGAGCAGTACTTC. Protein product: CSASGTGDEQYF.

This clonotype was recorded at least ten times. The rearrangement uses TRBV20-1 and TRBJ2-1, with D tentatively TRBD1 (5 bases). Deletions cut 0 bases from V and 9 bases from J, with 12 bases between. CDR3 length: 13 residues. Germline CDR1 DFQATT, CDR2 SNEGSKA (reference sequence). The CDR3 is CSARDRGKAEQFF. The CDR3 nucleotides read TGCAGTGCTAGAGATAGGGGAAAGGCTGAGCAGTTCTTC.

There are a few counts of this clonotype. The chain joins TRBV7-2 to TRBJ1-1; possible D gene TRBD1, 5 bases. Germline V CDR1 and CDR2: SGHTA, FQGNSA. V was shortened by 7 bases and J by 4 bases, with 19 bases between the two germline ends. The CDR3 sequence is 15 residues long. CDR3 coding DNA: TGTGCCAGCACCCCTACTCGGCGGGGGATCACTGAAGCTTTCTTT. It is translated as CASTPTRRGITEAFF.

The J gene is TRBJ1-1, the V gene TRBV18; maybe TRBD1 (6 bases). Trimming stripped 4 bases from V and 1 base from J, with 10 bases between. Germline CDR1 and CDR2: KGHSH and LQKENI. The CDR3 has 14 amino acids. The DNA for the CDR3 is TGTGCCAGCTCACAATCGACAGGGAACACTGAAGCTTTCTTT. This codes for CASSQSTGNTEAFF. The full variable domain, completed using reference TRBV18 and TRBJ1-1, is NAGVMQNPRHLVRRRGQEARLRCSPMKGHSHVYWYRQLPEEGLKFMVYLQKENIIDESGMPKERFSAEFPKEGPSILRIQQVVRGDSAAYFCASSQSTGNTEAFFGQGTRLTVV.

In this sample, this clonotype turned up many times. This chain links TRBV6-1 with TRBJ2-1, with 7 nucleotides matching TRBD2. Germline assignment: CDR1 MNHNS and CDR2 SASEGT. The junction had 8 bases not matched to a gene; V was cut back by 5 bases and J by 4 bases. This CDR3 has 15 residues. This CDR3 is CASSLLSSGYNEQFF. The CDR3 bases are TGTGCCAGCAGTCTGTTGTCTAGCGGATACAATGAGCAGTTCTTC.

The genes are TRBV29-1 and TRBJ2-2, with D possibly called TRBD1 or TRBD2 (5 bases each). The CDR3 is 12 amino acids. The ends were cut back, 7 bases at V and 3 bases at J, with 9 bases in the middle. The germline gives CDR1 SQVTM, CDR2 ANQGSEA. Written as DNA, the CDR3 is TGCAGCGCCCTGGGGGACACCGGGGAGCTGTTTTTT. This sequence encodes CSALGDTGELFF.

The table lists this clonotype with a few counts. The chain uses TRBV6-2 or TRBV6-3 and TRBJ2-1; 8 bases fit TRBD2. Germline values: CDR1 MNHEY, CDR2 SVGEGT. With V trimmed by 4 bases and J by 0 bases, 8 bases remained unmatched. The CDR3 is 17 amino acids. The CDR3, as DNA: TGTGCCAGCAGTTTGGACTTGGGGACTAGCTCCTACAATGAGCAGTTCTTC. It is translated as CASSLDLGTSSYNEQFF.